Shown below are 18 T cell receptor beta chains from a single sample sequenced in a study of T-cell memory formation after mild COVID-19. TCRdb ran MiXCR on the 5' RACE reads and lists one entry per CDR3 protein. Of about 180,000 distinct CDR3 sequences listed, approximately 17% are singletons. Sample: PBMCs or a T cell subset sorted from them (not recorded which). These receptors came from a man younger than 35 who had mild COVID-19 (a few samples of this study predate the infection). Cell type and time point are not known.

The rearrangement uses TRBV7-2 and TRBJ2-7; D is perhaps TRBD2 (7 bases). The germline V gene encodes CDR1 SGHTA and CDR2 FQGNSA. The CDR3 is 16 amino acids. V gave up 1 base and J gave up 0 bases, with 13 bases separating them. Here the CDR3 reads CASSLVGGGRSYEQYF. DNA of the CDR3: TGTGCCAGCAGCTTAGTGGGCGGGGGCCGCTCCTACGAGCAGTACTTC.

This clonotype was counted only a few times. The genes are TRBV7-9 and TRBJ1-6; tentatively, D is TRBD1 (6 bases). Germline V lookup: CDR1 SEHNR, CDR2 FQNEAQ (reference sequence). V was clipped by 5 bases and J by 10 bases, with 12 bases between them. This CDR3 has 13 amino acids. The CDR3 is CASSATRGSPLHF. In DNA form, the CDR3 reads TGTGCCAGCAGCGCTACAAGGGGGTCACCCCTCCACTTT. The full variable domain, completed using reference TRBV7-9 and TRBJ1-6, is DTGVSQNPRHKITKRGQNVTFRCDPISEHNRLYWYRQTLGQGPEFLTYFQNEAQLEKSRLLSDRFSAERPKGSFSTLEIQRTEQGDSAMYLCASSATRGSPLHFGNGTRLTVT.

The chain uses TRBV5-5 and TRBJ1-1; unclear D gene. The CDR3 loop spans 13 amino acids. V shed 2 bases and J shed 2 bases, with 7 bases lying between them. Looked up from germline, CDR1 is SGHKS and CDR2 is YYEKEE (reference sequence). CDR3: CASSLLDNTEAFF. The CDR3 bases are TGTGCCAGCAGCTTATTGGATAACACTGAAGCTTTCTTT.

This clonotype has a handful of counts. The gene calls are TRBV12-3 or TRBV12-4 and TRBJ2-1; D is perhaps TRBD1 or TRBD2 (5 bases each). V lost 3 bases to trimming and J lost 4 bases, with 19 bases between them. The CDR3 has 17 residues. This CDR3 reads CASSFRGASGKYNEQFF. The CDR3 DNA follows: TGTGCCAGCAGTTTCCGAGGGGCCTCAGGGAAATACAATGAGCAGTTCTTC.

V gene TRBV24-1 combines with J gene TRBJ2-5; D may be TRBD2 (5 bases). The V and J ends lost 5 bases and 7 bases respectively, with 10 bases between them. CDR3 length equals 12 residues. The germline V gene has CDR1 KGHDR and CDR2 SFDVKD. The CDR3, as DNA: TGTGCCACCAGTGGCGGGTTCGGGACCCAGTACTTC. Amino acid sequence: CATSGGFGTQYF.

The chain uses TRBV14 and TRBJ2-3; 7 nucleotides line up with TRBD2. The trim removed 6 bases at V and 0 bases at J, leaving 6 bases unmatched. CDR1 SGHDN and CDR2 FVKESK come from the germline V gene. The CDR3 is 15 residues long. CDR3 sequence reads: CASRPSGTSTDTQYF. The DNA of the CDR3 is TGTGCCAGCAGACCCAGCGGGACTAGCACAGATACGCAGTATTTT.

This clonotype was counted between two and nine times. The V gene is TRBV4-1, the J gene TRBJ1-1; TRBD1 matches at 7 bases. CDR1 is MGHRA, CDR2 YSYEKL, per germline. This CDR3 has 15 amino acids. V gave up 5 bases and J gave up 0 bases; unmatched junction bases: 6. The CDR3 bases are TGCGCCAGCAGCACCCCGGACAGGCTGAACACTGAAGCTTTCTTT. It specifies CASSTPDRLNTEAFF.

This clonotype has only a few counts. The CDR3 region is CASSRTAKETQYF. The DNA of the CDR3 is TGTGCCAGCAGCCGGACAGCAAAAGAGACCCAGTACTTC. The V gene is TRBV7-2, the J gene TRBJ2-5, with D maybe TRBD1 (6 bases). This CDR3 region has 13 residues. Between the trimmed V and J ends, which lost 5 bases and 3 bases, there was a span of 10 bases. Looked up from germline, CDR1 is SGHTA and CDR2 is FQGNSA.

The gene calls are TRBV5-5 and TRBJ2-5; no clear D gene. V was cut by 2 bases and J by 2 bases, with 7 bases left in between. This CDR3 is built from 13 residues. Germline assignment: CDR1 SGHKS and CDR2 YYEKEE (reference sequence). In nucleotides, the CDR3 is TGTGCCAGCAGCTTTAGCCCGCAAGAGACCCAGTACTTC. Its translation: CASSFSPQETQYF.

This chain connects TRBV5-1 to TRBJ2-5, with 8 bases lining up with TRBD1. CDR3 size: 15 residues. Germline V gene sequence: CDR1 SGHRS, CDR2 YFSETQ. V gave up 3 bases and J gave up 3 bases; unmatched junction bases: 7. The CDR3 DNA reads as TGCGCCAGCAGCTGGGATACGGGACAGGAAGAGACCCAGTACTTC. This encodes CASSWDTGQEETQYF.

Ten or more counts support this clonotype. V is TRBV7-9 and J is TRBJ2-2; 8 bases map to TRBD1. V lost 5 bases to trimming and J lost 4 bases; unmatched junction nucleotides: 3. CDR3 length equals 14 residues. Germline V CDR1 and CDR2: SEHNR, FQNEAQ (reference sequence). CDR3 in DNA: TGTGCCAGCAGCGAACAGGGGGGCACCGGGGAGCTGTTTTTT. It is translated as CASSEQGGTGELFF.

The table lists this clonotype with many counts. J is TRBJ2-1 and V is TRBV6-2 or TRBV6-3, with a possible D match to TRBD1 (5 bases). The CDR3 runs 13 residues. CDR1 is MNHEY and CDR2 is SVGEGT in the germline V gene. V lost 2 bases and J lost 5, with 7 bases in between. DNA for the CDR3: TGTGCCAGCAGTTACGGGGCTCACAATGAGCAGTTCTTC. It specifies CASSYGAHNEQFF.

This clonotype was seen a handful of times. The chain joins TRBV4-3 to TRBJ2-3; the D is unclear. V lost 3 bases to trimming and J lost 7 bases, with 14 bases between them. Germline CDR1 and CDR2: LGHNA and YSLEER. CDR3 length: 14 amino acids. The CDR3 loop is CASSQNPPRNTQYF. The CDR3 DNA reads as TGCGCCAGCAGCCAGAACCCGCCGCGAAATACGCAGTATTTT.

This clonotype was counted only a few times. The V call is TRBV7-9, the J call TRBJ2-7; D is ambiguous. The CDR3 is made up of 14 amino acids. Germline assignment: CDR1 SEHNR and CDR2 FQNEAQ (reference sequence). V shed 4 bases and J shed 3 bases, with 13 bases lying between them. CDR3 nucleotides: TGTGCCAGCAGCTCCTCCGGATCCCACTACGAGCAGTACGTC. It is translated as CASSSSGSHYEQYV.

This chain connects TRBV15 to TRBJ1-1, with D tentatively TRBD1 (5 bases). Trimming removed 4 bases from V and 6 bases from J, with 18 bases in between. This CDR3 has 15 amino acids. Per the germline V gene, CDR1 is LNHNV and CDR2 is YYDKDF (reference sequence). In DNA form, the CDR3 reads TGTGCCACCAGCACCGGACCTGGCCGGGGGGCTGAAGCTTTCTTT. As protein: CATSTGPGRGAEAFF.

This chain uses TRBV6-5 with TRBJ2-2; the D gene is possibly TRBD1 (5 bases). The V and J ends lost 4 bases and 4 bases respectively, with 13 bases between them. Germline lookup yields CDR1 MNHEY and CDR2 SVGAGI. This CDR3 is built from 15 residues. The CDR3 protein is CASSSPRDSTGELFF. The DNA for the CDR3 is TGTGCCAGCAGTTCACCCAGGGATAGCACCGGGGAGCTGTTTTTT.

The genes are TRBV20-1 and TRBJ1-1; tentatively, D is TRBD1 (5 bases). CDR1 is DFQATT, CDR2 SNEGSKA, per germline (reference sequence). V lost 6 bases and J 1 base, leaving 15 bases between the germline ends. There are 14 residues in the CDR3. For the CDR3, the DNA is TGCAGTGCCCCCTTGGCGGGGGAGAACACTGAAGCTTTCTTT. Protein sequence: CSAPLAGENTEAFF.

The sample holds a few counts of this clonotype. The chain couples TRBV5-1 to TRBJ1-2; D is possibly TRBD1 (6 bases). Germline CDR1 and CDR2: SGHRS and YFSETQ. The V end was cut by 0 bases, the J end by 8 bases, with 14 bases between. The CDR3 loop spans 14 amino acids. The CDR3 sequence: CASSLGLQGSGYTF. The CDR3 DNA follows: TGCGCCAGCAGCTTGGGTTTACAGGGAAGCGGCTACACCTTC.